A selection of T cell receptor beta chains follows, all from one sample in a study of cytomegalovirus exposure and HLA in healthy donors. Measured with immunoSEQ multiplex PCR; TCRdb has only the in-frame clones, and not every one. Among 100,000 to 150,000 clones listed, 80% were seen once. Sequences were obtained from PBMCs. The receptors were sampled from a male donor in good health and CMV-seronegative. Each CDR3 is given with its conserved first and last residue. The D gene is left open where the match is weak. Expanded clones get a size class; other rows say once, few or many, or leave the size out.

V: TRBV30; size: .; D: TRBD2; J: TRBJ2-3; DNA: TGTGCCTGGAGTCTCGGACTAGCGACAGATACGCAGTATTTT; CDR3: CAWSLGLATDTQYF
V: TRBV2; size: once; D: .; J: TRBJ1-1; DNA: TGTGCCAGCATGTATAAGGGGCAGCCCAAGACTGAAGCTTTCTTT; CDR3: CASMYKGQPKTEAFF
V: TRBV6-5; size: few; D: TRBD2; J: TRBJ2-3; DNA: TGTGCCAGCAGCATACTAGCGGGGAGGTGTGATTTT; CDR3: CASSILAGRCDF
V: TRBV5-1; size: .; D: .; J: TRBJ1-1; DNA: TGCGCCAGCAGCTTGTCGGCCAGGGGGAACACTGAAGCTTTCTTT; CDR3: CASSLSARGNTEAFF
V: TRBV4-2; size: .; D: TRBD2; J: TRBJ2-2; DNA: TGTGCCAGCAGCCGCCCACTAGCGGGGGGCCGAGAGAACACCGGGGAGCTGTTTTTT; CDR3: CASSRPLAGGRENTGELFF
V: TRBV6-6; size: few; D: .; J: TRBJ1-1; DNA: TGTGCCAGCAGTTACCTTACCGGGATGAACACTGAAGCTTTCTTT; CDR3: CASSYLTGMNTEAFF
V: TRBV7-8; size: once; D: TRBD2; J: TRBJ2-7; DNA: TGTGCCAGCAGCCCCTCTGGACTAGCGTACGAGCAGTACTTC; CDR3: CASSPSGLAYEQYF
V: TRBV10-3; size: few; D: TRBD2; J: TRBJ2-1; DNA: TGTGCCATCAGTGAGTCGACGGGACTAGAGCAGTTCTTC; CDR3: CAISESTGLEQFF
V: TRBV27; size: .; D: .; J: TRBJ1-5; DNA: TGTGCCAGCAGTCTATGGGCGGGGAATCAGCCCCAGCATTTT; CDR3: CASSLWAGNQPQHF
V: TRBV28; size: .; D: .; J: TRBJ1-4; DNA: TGTGCCAGCAGTTTAGCGGCTAATGAAAAACTGTTTTTT; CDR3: CASSLAANEKLFF
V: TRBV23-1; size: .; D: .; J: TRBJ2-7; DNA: TGCGCCAGCAGTCAATATCGAGAAGCCCTCGGTCCGTACTTC; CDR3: CASSQYREALGPYF
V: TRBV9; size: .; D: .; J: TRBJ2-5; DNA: TGTGCCAGCAGCGTCGAACAGGGCCTCCGGACCCAGTACTTC; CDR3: CASSVEQGLRTQYF
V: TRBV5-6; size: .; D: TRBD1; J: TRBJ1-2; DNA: TGTGCCAGCAGCTTGGTGGGACAGGGACACTATGGCTACACCTTC; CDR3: CASSLVGQGHYGYTF
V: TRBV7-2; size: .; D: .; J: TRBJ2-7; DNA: TGTGCCAGCAGCTTAGCCCCTGTCTACGAGCAGTACTTC; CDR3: CASSLAPVYEQYF
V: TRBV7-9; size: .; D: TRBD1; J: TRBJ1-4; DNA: TGTGCCAGCAGCCCAGACAGGGGGCCAGCTAATGAAAAACTGTTTTTT; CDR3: CASSPDRGPANEKLFF
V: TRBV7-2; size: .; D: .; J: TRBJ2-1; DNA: TGTGCCAGCAGCAAGCGGGCTGAGGTCCCCAATGAGCAGTTCTTC; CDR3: CASSKRAEVPNEQFF
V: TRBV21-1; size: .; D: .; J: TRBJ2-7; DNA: TGTGCCAGCAGCAAAGCCAGAAGTACCTACGAGCAGTACTTC; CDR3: CASSKARSTYEQYF
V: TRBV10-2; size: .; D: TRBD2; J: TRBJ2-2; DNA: TGCGCCAGCAGCGCCCCTCTAGCGGGTCACGGGGAGCTGTTTTTT; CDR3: CASSAPLAGHGELFF
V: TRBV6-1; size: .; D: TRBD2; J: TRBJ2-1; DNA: TGTGCCAGCAGTATTGCGGGGGGGACCTACAATGAGCAGTTCTTC; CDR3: CASSIAGGTYNEQFF
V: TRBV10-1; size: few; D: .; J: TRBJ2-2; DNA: TGCGCCAGCAGTTCCCAGGGGAGGGCGAACACCGGGGAGCTGTTTTTT; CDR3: CASSSQGRANTGELFF
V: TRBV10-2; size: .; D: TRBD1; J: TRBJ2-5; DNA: TGCGCCAGCAGGCAGGGGGCGACTGAGACCCAGTACTTC; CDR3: CASRQGATETQYF
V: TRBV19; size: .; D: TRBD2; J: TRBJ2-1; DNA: TGTGCCAGTAGTATAGTGAGGGGGACTAGCGGGGGGGCCTACAATGAGCAGTTCTTC; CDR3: CASSIVRGTSGGAYNEQFF
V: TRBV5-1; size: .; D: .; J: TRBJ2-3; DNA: TGCGCCAGCAGCCCGCGTCTGTGGAGCCACACAGATACGCAGTATTTT; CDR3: CASSPRLWSHTDTQYF
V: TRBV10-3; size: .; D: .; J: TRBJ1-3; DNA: TGTGCCATCAGGACGACCCCCGGAGGTACTGGAAACACCATATATTTT; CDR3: CAIRTTPGGTGNTIYF
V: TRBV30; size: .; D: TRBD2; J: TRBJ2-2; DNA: TGTGCCTGGAAGCGGGGACCCACGAACACCGGGGAGCTGTTTTTT; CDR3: CAWKRGPTNTGELFF
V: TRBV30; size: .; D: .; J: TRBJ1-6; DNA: TGTGCCTGGAGTGTAGGCCAGCGTAATTCACCCCTCCACTTT; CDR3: CAWSVGQRNSPLHF
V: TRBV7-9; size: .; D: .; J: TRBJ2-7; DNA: TGTTCCAGCAGCCTCGGGAACTACGAGCAGTACTTC; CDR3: CSSSLGNYEQYF
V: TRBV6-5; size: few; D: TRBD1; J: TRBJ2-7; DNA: TGTGCCAGCAGTGAACTGGACAGGGATCACGAGCAGTACTTC; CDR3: CASSELDRDHEQYF
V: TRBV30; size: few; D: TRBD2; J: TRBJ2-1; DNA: TGTGCCTGGACCAGAGCGGGAGTCGTTAGGTATGAGCAGTTCTTC; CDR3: CAWTRAGVVRYEQFF
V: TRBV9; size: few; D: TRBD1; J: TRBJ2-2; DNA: TGTGCCAGCAGCGAATGGGGACAGGGGGCGAGTCGGGACACCGGGGAGCTGTTTTTT; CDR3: CASSEWGQGASRDTGELFF
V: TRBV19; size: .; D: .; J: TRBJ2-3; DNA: TGTGCCATCTCCCTGGGACACAGCACAGATACGCAGTATTTT; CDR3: CAISLGHSTDTQYF
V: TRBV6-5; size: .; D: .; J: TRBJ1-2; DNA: TGTGTCAGCAGTTACTCAAATCTCTGGAGGGGCTACACCTTC; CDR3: CVSSYSNLWRGYTF
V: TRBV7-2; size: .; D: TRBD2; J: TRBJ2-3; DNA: TGTGCCAGCAGCTTAGTTCCAGCGGGGGGGCCAGATACGCAGTATTTT; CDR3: CASSLVPAGGPDTQYF
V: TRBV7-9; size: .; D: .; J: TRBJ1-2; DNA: TGTGCCAGCAGTAGGGGAGGAACCCTCTACTATGGCTACACCTTC; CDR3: CASSRGGTLYYGYTF